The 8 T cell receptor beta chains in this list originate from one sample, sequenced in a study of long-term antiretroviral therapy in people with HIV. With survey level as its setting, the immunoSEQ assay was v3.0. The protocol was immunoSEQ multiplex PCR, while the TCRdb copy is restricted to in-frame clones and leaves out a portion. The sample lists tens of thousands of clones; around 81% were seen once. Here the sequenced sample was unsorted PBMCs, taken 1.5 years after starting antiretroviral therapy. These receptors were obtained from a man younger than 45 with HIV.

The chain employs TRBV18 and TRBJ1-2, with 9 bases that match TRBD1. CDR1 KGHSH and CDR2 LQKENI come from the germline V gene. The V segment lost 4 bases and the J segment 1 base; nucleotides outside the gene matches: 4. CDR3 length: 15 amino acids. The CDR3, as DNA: TGTGCCAGCTCACTTGGGACAGGGCTTAACTATGGCTACACCTTC. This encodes CASSLGTGLNYGYTF.

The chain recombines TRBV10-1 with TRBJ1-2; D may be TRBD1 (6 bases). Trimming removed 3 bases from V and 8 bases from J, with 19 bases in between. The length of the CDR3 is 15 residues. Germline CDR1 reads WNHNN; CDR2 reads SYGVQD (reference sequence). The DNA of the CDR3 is TGCGCCAGCAGTGAATTGGACAGTGCAAGGGGGGGCTACACCTTC. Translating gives CASSELDSARGGYTF.

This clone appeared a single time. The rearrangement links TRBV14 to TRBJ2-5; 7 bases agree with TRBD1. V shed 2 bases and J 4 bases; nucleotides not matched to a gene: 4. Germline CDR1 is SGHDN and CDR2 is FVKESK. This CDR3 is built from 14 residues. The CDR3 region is CASSQLTGVETQYF. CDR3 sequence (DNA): TGTGCCAGCAGCCAACTCACAGGGGTAGAGACCCAGTACTTC.

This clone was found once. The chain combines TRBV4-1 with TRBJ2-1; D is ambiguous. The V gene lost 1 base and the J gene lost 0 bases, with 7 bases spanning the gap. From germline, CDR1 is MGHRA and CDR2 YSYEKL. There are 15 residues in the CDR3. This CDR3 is CASSQVGSSYNEQFF. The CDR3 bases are TGCGCCAGCAGCCAAGTCGGTAGCTCCTACAATGAGCAGTTCTTC.

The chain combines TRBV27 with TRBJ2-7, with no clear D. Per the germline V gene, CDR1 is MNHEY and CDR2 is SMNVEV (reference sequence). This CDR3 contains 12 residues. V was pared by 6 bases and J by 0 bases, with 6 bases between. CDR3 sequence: CASSPPSYEQYF. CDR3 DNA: TGTGCCAGCAGCCCACCCTCCTACGAGCAGTACTTC.

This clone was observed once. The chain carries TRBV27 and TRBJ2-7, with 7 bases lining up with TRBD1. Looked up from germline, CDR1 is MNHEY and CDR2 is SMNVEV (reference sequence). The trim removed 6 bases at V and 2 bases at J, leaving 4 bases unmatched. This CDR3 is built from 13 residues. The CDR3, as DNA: TGTGCCAGCAGCGCTGGGACAGCCTACGAGCAGTACTTC. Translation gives CASSAGTAYEQYF.

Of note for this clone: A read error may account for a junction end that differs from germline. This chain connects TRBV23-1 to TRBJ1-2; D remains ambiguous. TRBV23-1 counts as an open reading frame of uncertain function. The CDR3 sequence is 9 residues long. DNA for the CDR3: TGCGCCAGCAGTCAATATCGAGCTTTC. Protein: CASSQYRAF.

The CDR3 reads CASSLGTPQYPYNEQFF. The CDR3 DNA is TGTGCCAGCAGCTTAGGGACCCCCCAGTACCCCTACAATGAGCAGTTCTTC. This rearrangement joins TRBV7-3 to TRBJ2-1; D tentatively fits TRBD1 or TRBD2 (5 bases each). Germline CDR1 and CDR2: SGHTA and FQGTGA. There are 17 residues in the CDR3. The V and J ends lost 2 bases and 2 bases respectively, with 16 bases between them.